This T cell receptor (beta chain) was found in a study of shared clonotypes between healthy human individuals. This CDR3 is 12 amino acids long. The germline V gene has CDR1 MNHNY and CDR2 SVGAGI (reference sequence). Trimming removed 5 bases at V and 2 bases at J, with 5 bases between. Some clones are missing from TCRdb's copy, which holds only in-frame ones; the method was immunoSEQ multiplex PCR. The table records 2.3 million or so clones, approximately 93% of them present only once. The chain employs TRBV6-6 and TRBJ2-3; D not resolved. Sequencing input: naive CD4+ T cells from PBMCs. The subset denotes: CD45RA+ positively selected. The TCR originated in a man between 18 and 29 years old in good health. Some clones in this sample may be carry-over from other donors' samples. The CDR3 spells CASSTITDTQYF. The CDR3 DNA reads TGTGCCAGCAGTACAATCACAGATACGCAGTATTTT.